These 30 T cell receptor beta chains were sequenced from one sample in a study of molecular identifiers for immune sequencing clone quantification. MiXCR, run by TCRdb on the PCR reads, gives a single entry per CDR3 protein. The sample lists approximately 670,000 distinct CDR3 sequences; nearly 20% were seen once. Input material: naive CD8+ T cells from blood, with Jurkat cell RNA spiked in. The subset here: FACS-sorted CD8+CD4-CCR7+CD45RA+ naive T cells. These receptors were obtained from a human donor in good health. Some libraries in this study had Jurkat cell RNA spiked in.

This clonotype was counted many times. The rearrangement uses TRBV20-1 and TRBJ1-1; no clear D gene. In germline, CDR1 is DFQATT, CDR2 SNEGSKA (reference sequence). The CDR3 sequence is 13 residues long. The ends were cut back, 2 bases at V and 2 bases at J, with 9 bases in the middle. DNA for the CDR3: TGCAGTGCTAGATCCGCCGATAACACTGAAGCTTTCTTT. This encodes CSARSADNTEAFF.

This clonotype was counted ten times or more. The chain uses TRBV13 and TRBJ2-3; D remains unclear. Germline V gene sequence: CDR1 PRHDT, CDR2 FYEKMQ (reference sequence). The V gene lost 1 base and the J gene lost 5 bases, with 22 bases spanning the gap. CDR3 length: 18 residues. The CDR3 sequence: CASSLVYSGPKARDTQYF. The CDR3 DNA sequence: TGTGCCAGCAGCTTAGTGTACTCCGGCCCAAAAGCTCGAGATACGCAGTATTTT.

This clonotype was detected many times. This chain uses TRBV12-3 or TRBV12-4 with TRBJ2-2; D ambiguous. This CDR3 contains 12 residues. The V end was cut by 8 bases, the J end by 9 bases, with 13 bases between. CDR3 DNA: TGTGCCAGCCACTCCCTGGATCGGGAGCTGTTTTTT. Translated, it gives CASHSLDRELFF.

J is TRBJ2-1 and V is TRBV20-1, with 7 bases fitting TRBD2. Germline loops: CDR1 DFQATT, CDR2 SNEGSKA (reference sequence). J gave up 6 bases and V 6 bases, and 2 bases lay outside the gene matches. CDR3 length: 11 amino acids. The CDR3 DNA reads as TGCAGTGCCCCGGGAGGCAATGAGCAGTTCTTC. It specifies CSAPGGNEQFF.

This clonotype occurred many times. The chain is built from TRBV15 and TRBJ2-7; D is undetermined. The CDR3 covers 17 residues. Germline CDR1 is LNHNV and CDR2 is YYDKDF (reference sequence). Trimming shortened V by 5 bases and J by 0 bases, and 20 bases separated the two germline ends. The CDR3: CATSLGLMALSSYEQYF. DNA of the CDR3: TGTGCCACCAGCCTTGGTCTTATGGCTCTGAGCTCCTACGAGCAGTACTTC.

Many counts were recorded for this clonotype. The gene calls are TRBV6-1 and TRBJ1-1, with no clear D. Germline V gives CDR1 MNHNS, CDR2 SASEGT. This CDR3 region has 14 residues. Trimming left V 2 bases short and J 2 bases short, with 9 bases between. CDR3 nucleotide sequence: TGTGCCAGCAGTGAATACGAACTTAACACTGAAGCTTTCTTT. Translation gives CASSEYELNTEAFF.

This clonotype was seen only a few times. The CDR3 ends on some other residue instead of the conserved phenylalanine or tryptophan, so this is likely a read error. The chain combines TRBV15 with TRBJ2-2; 12 positions agree with TRBD2. The CDR3 sequence is 20 residues long. Germline V gene data show CDR1 as LNHNV and CDR2 as YYDKDF (reference sequence). V trimming: 3 bases; J trimming: 3 bases; junction bases outside the gene matches: 14. The CDR3 DNA follows: TGTGCCACCAGCAGTGCCGGACCCGGACTAGCGGGGACATACACCGGGGAGCTGTTTCTT. Protein sequence: CATSSAGPGLAGTYTGELFL.

This clonotype was observed at least ten times. This chain joins TRBV4-3 and TRBJ2-6; maybe TRBD2 (5 bases). The germline V and J ends were trimmed by 5 bases and 1 base, with 18 bases remaining between them. Germline V gene data show CDR1 as LGHNA and CDR2 as YSLEER. The CDR3 is 18 amino acids. CDR3 loop: CASSSPGVAESGANVLTF. In DNA, the CDR3 is TGCGCCAGCAGCTCCCCCGGGGTGGCAGAATCTGGGGCCAACGTCCTGACTTTC.

In its sample, this clonotype was seen a few times. V is TRBV6-1 and J is TRBJ1-2; tentatively, D is TRBD1 (6 bases). With 5 bases removed from V and 4 bases from J, the gap between germline ends came to 17 bases. Germline CDR1 reads MNHNS; CDR2 reads SASEGT. The CDR3 spans 15 residues. The CDR3 protein is CASSPTRQVGYGYTF. CDR3 nucleotides: TGTGCCAGCAGTCCGACCCGACAGGTCGGCTATGGCTACACCTTC.

There are many counts of this clonotype. The V and J genes are TRBV29-1 and TRBJ2-1; 9 positions agree with TRBD1. Trimming cost V 1 base and J 0 bases; bases outside gene matches: 10. The CDR3 has 18 residues. The germline gives CDR1 SQVTM, CDR2 ANQGSEA. The CDR3 protein is CSVEGRVVGQGSYNEQFF. The CDR3 bases are TGCAGCGTTGAAGGGAGGGTGGTGGGACAGGGCTCCTACAATGAGCAGTTCTTC.

This clonotype was seen at least ten times. The rearrangement links TRBV27 to TRBJ2-7, with TRBD2 matching over 10 bases. CDR1 and CDR2 from the germline V gene are MNHEY and SMNVEV (reference sequence). The CDR3 spans 14 residues. V lost 6 bases and J lost 6; bases outside the gene matches: 8. Written as DNA, the CDR3 is TGTGCCAGCAGCATTAGCGGGAGGAGGGTCGAGCAGTACTTC. As protein: CASSISGRRVEQYF.

For this clonotype: Because it lacks the conserved phenylalanine or tryptophan at the end, this CDR3 is likely a read error. This chain links TRBV4-1 with TRBJ2-1, with TRBD2 matching over 7 bases. Germline CDR1 reads MGHRA; CDR2 reads YSYEKL. CDR3 length: 17 amino acids. J lost 5 bases, V lost 4 bases, and 14 bases had no gene match. The DNA for the CDR3 is TGCGCCAGCAGCCGCCTCTCCGGCCTAGCGGAAAACAATGAGCAGTTCTCC. As protein: CASSRLSGLAENNEQFS.

This clonotype showed up just a few times. V usage is TRBV30 and J usage is TRBJ2-7, with a possible D match to TRBD1 (5 bases). Germline V CDR1 and CDR2: GTSNPN, SVGIG (reference sequence). V lost 0 bases to trimming and J lost 5 bases, with 14 bases between them. The CDR3 totals 14 residues. Written as DNA, the CDR3 is TGTGCCTGGAGTGTCACCTTGGGGCTAGACGAGCAGTACTTC. It is translated as CAWSVTLGLDEQYF.

This clonotype came up a few times. CDR3 sequence reads: CASSTTSAYEQYF. The CDR3 DNA sequence: TGCGCCAGCAGCACGACCTCAGCCTACGAGCAGTACTTC. This sequence joins TRBV5-1 and TRBJ2-7; D is unresolved. Germline V gene sequence: CDR1 SGHRS, CDR2 YFSETQ. Trimming left V 4 bases short and J 2 bases short, with 10 bases between. The CDR3 covers 13 residues.

Ten or more counts support this clonotype. CDR3: CASSPGGTGEYNEQFF. In DNA form, the CDR3 reads TGTGCCAGCAGCCCCGGGGGTACAGGGGAATACAATGAGCAGTTCTTC. The chain has TRBV11-2 and TRBJ2-1; TRBD1 is a possible D gene (7 bases). Germline CDR1 reads SGHAT; CDR2 reads FQNNGV. Trimming left V 5 bases short and J 4 bases short, with 18 bases between. The CDR3 is 16 amino acids.

This clonotype was counted at least ten times. This sequence joins TRBV19 and TRBJ1-5, with TRBD1 identical over 8 bases. V shed 2 bases, J shed 9 bases, and the junction held 6 bases outside the gene matches. The CDR3 length is 14 residues. The germline V gene encodes CDR1 LNHDA and CDR2 SQIVND (reference sequence). CDR3 coding DNA: TGTGCCAGTAGTATACTACAGGGGGGTTGGCCCCAGCATTTT. Encoded protein: CASSILQGGWPQHF.

This clonotype was seen at least ten times. The V call is TRBV9, the J call TRBJ2-1; 12 nucleotides match TRBD2. The CDR3 spans 18 residues. The V and J ends lost 4 bases and 8 bases, in that order; junction bases with no gene match: 16. CDR1 is SGDLS, CDR2 YYNGEE, per germline. The CDR3 DNA reads as TGTGCCAGCAGCCCCCCTAGCGGGAGGGCCTTCAACTTGGATGAGCAGTTCTTC. Amino acid sequence: CASSPPSGRAFNLDEQFF.

The chain joins TRBV1 to TRBJ2-5; TRBD2 reflects the table's D call only, with no check against the DNA. TRBV1 is annotated as a pseudogene. This CDR3 region has 10 residues. CDR3 in DNA: TGCACCAGCAGCCAAGATTCTAGGGCCTTC. Its translation: CTSSQDSRAF.

Concerning this clonotype itself: A read error is possible here, since a much larger clone lies one base away. This sequence joins TRBV19 and TRBJ2-7; 7 nucleotides match TRBD2. Germline V CDR1 and CDR2: LNHDA, SQIVND (reference sequence). The CDR3 is made up of 13 amino acids. The chain's CDR3 is CASSVASGYELYF. As DNA, the CDR3 is TGTGCCAGTAGTGTTGCTAGCGGTTACGAGCTGTACTTC.

The chain combines TRBV14 with TRBJ2-7; maybe TRBD1 (6 bases). Trimming left V 3 bases short and J 2 bases short, with 11 bases between. There are 14 residues in the CDR3. Germline loops: CDR1 SGHDN, CDR2 FVKESK. CDR3: CASSQEDSPYEQYF. CDR3 nucleotides: TGTGCCAGCAGCCAGGAGGACAGTCCCTACGAGCAGTACTTC.

This clonotype was counted ten times or more. The J gene is TRBJ2-1, the V gene TRBV7-6; 13 bases are shared with TRBD2. Germline V gene sequence: CDR1 SGHVS, CDR2 FNYEAQ. The J segment lost 12 bases and the V segment lost 4 bases, leaving 9 bases of the junction unmatched. This CDR3 contains 15 residues. The CDR3 loop reads CASSSRTSGSEGQFF. As DNA, the CDR3 is TGTGCCAGCAGCTCCCGGACTAGCGGGAGCGAGGGGCAGTTCTTC.

The sample holds one count of this clonotype. Possible read error: a much larger clone is one base away. It is likely a read error, because the conserved phenylalanine at the end of the CDR3 is missing. This sequence joins TRBV7-6 and TRBJ2-7; tentative D call: TRBD2 (6 bases). The CDR3 consists of 14 residues. Trimming removed 2 bases at V and 1 base at J, with 9 bases between. CDR1 and CDR2 from the germline V gene are SGHVS and FNYEAQ. CDR3 in DNA: TGTGCCAGCAGCTTATCTGCGGGATCCTACGAGCAGTACCTC. Its protein is CASSLSAGSYEQYL.

This clonotype was counted many times. This chain links TRBV19 with TRBJ2-3, with 9 nucleotides matching TRBD2. CDR3 length: 18 amino acids. Looked up from germline, CDR1 is LNHDA and CDR2 is SQIVND (reference sequence). V shed 5 bases and J 1 base; nucleotides not matched to a gene: 13. The CDR3 here is CASSQPKPWTSGTDTQYF. The CDR3 region has the DNA TGTGCCAGTAGTCAACCAAAGCCTTGGACTAGCGGCACAGATACGCAGTATTTT.

Turning to this clonotype: A clone one base away is much larger, so this may be a read error. The chain is built from TRBV5-4 and TRBJ2-7; 9 nucleotides align to TRBD1. Germline lookup yields CDR1 SGHNT and CDR2 YYREEE (reference sequence). Germline trimming cut 1 base from V and 9 bases from J; bases unmatched to any gene: 8. The CDR3 consists of 14 residues. The CDR3 region is CASSLWDRVHGQYF. The DNA of the CDR3 is TGTGCCAGCAGCTTGTGGGACAGGGTCCACGGGCAGTACTTC.

At least ten counts were recorded for this clonotype. The V gene is TRBV19, the J gene TRBJ1-5; 7 bases are shared with TRBD1. CDR1 and CDR2 from the germline V gene are LNHDA and SQIVND (reference sequence). V shed 6 bases and J 5 bases; nucleotides not matched to a gene: 4. The length of the CDR3 is 13 residues. In DNA form, the CDR3 reads TGTGCCAGTAGCGGAAGGGGGCATCAGCCCCAGCATTTT. Its translation: CASSGRGHQPQHF.

This clonotype was seen at least ten times. The chain is built from TRBV10-3 and TRBJ1-1, with D perhaps matching TRBD1 (6 bases). The V end was cut by 3 bases, the J end by 0 bases, with 8 bases between. The CDR3 consists of 14 residues. Germline V gives CDR1 ENHRY, CDR2 SYGVKD. CDR3 loop: CAISDPGVNTEAFF. The CDR3 DNA sequence: TGTGCCATCAGTGATCCAGGGGTGAACACTGAAGCTTTCTTT.

On this clonotype: This may be a read error: a much more frequent sequence differs by one nucleotide. CDR3 sequence (DNA): TGTGCCAGCAGCCTCGGCACCGGGGATGCGGAGACCCAGTACTTC. This gives the protein CASSLGTGDAETQYF. This chain connects TRBV11-2 to TRBJ2-5, with D possibly being TRBD2 (5 bases). The germline V and J ends were trimmed by 5 bases and 5 bases, with 18 bases remaining between them. The germline V gene encodes CDR1 SGHAT and CDR2 FQNNGV. CDR3 size: 15 residues.

This clonotype was counted at least ten times. The V call is TRBV27, the J call TRBJ2-7, with D perhaps TRBD2 (6 bases). Germline CDR1 and CDR2: MNHEY and SMNVEV (reference sequence). Trimming shortened V by 3 bases and J by 4 bases, and 13 bases separated the two germline ends. CDR3 length: 14 residues. In DNA form, the CDR3 reads TGTGCCAGCAGTTTGTTAGCGGAGAGATACGAGCAGTACTTC. Protein sequence: CASSLLAERYEQYF.

This clonotype was picked up many times. V is TRBV11-2 and J is TRBJ2-7; tentatively, D is TRBD1 (6 bases). The CDR3 loop spans 15 amino acids. The V end was cut by 5 bases, the J end by 0 bases, with 14 bases between. The germline CDR1 and CDR2 sequences are SGHAT and FQNNGV. The CDR3 sequence is CASSPGTLSSYEQYF. The CDR3 nucleotides are TGTGCCAGCAGCCCGGGGACACTAAGCTCCTACGAGCAGTACTTC.

This clonotype was seen repeatedly, ten times or more. The rearrangement joins TRBV6-5 to TRBJ2-6; TRBD1 might be the D (6 bases). Germline V gives CDR1 MNHEY, CDR2 SVGAGI. Trimming pared 1 base from V and 0 bases from J, leaving 7 bases between. The CDR3 is 16 amino acids. The CDR3: CASSYLDSSGANVLTF. The CDR3 DNA sequence: TGTGCCAGCAGTTACTTGGACAGCTCTGGGGCCAACGTCCTGACTTTC.